This T cell receptor beta chain was identified in a study of blood T cell repertoires in COVID-19. Clones were read by immunoSEQ multiplex PCR, and TCRdb kept only the in-frame ones, dropping some. The sample yields approximately 300,000 clones, 86% seen once. The CDR3 runs 16 residues. Per germline, CDR1 LNHDA and CDR2 SQIVND (reference sequence). V shed 0 bases, J shed 4 bases, and the junction held 6 bases outside the gene matches. The genes are TRBV19 and TRBJ1-2; 9 nucleotides line up with TRBD1. The sequence came from a woman aged 50 to 65 with acute or convalescent COVID-19. Sequencing input: peripheral blood. The CDR3: CASSIDIGTGPYGYTF. The CDR3, as DNA: TGTGCCAGTAGTATAGATATTGGGACAGGGCCCTATGGCTACACCTTC.